The 14 T cell receptor beta chains in this list originate from one sample, sequenced in a study of control samples from healthy donors and cancer patients. Produced via immunoSEQ multiplex PCR; TCRdb's table is partial and in-frame only. The data contain about 150,000 clones, about 94% of them seen just once; the ten biggest clones take up approximately 6.1%. The sequenced sample consisted of blood. The source of these receptors is a man in his forties in good health.

The chain combines TRBV2 with TRBJ2-7, with D maybe TRBD1 (6 bases). CDR1 SNHLY and CDR2 FYNNEI come from the germline V gene. Trimming left V 2 bases short and J 3 bases short, with 8 bases between. The CDR3 runs to 13 residues. CDR3 DNA: TGTGCCAGCAGTGAACAGGGGTTCTACGAGCAGTACTTC. Encoded protein: CASSEQGFYEQYF.

V and J are TRBV5-1 and TRBJ1-2; D unresolved. The CDR3 runs 14 residues. V gave up 0 bases and J gave up 7 bases, with 13 bases separating them. Germline-derived CDR1 and CDR2 are SGHRS and YFSETQ. The CDR3 coding sequence is TGCGCCAGCAGCTTGGCCGAAGGGTCGGGTGGCTACACCTTC. It specifies CASSLAEGSGGYTF.

The V call is TRBV24-1, the J call TRBJ1-1; the match to TRBD1 covers 7 bases. The CDR3 loop spans 13 amino acids. Germline loops: CDR1 KGHDR, CDR2 SFDVKD. J was trimmed by 10 bases and V by 2 bases; bases with no gene match: 6. The CDR3 region is CATSDWDSPTAFF. As DNA, the CDR3 is TGTGCCACCAGTGATTGGGACAGCCCCACAGCTTTCTTT.

The V gene is TRBV12-2, the J gene TRBJ1-5. TRBV12-2 is labeled a pseudogene. CDR3 length: 18 amino acids. The CDR3 DNA sequence: TGTGCAAGTCGCTTAGACGGGGGGCGAGGGGTCAACAATCAGCCCCAGCATTTT. Amino acid sequence: CASRLDGGRGVNNQPQHF.

The chain joins TRBV5-1 to TRBJ1-3; tentative D call: TRBD1 (6 bases). The V end was cut by 4 bases, the J end by 11 bases, with 28 bases between. The CDR3 contains 17 residues. CDR1 is SGHRS and CDR2 is YFSETQ in the germline V gene. For the CDR3, the DNA is TGCGCCAGCAGCCCGAACCCGACAGGCGAGCCCGGGAACTCCATATATTTT. Protein sequence: CASSPNPTGEPGNSIYF.

The CDR3 region is CASSQELGELGSPLHF. The CDR3 DNA is TGCGCCAGCAGCCAAGAATTGGGGGAACTCGGTTCACCCCTCCACTTT. The chain uses TRBV4-1 and TRBJ1-6; possibly TRBD1 for D (5 bases). This CDR3 has 16 residues. Germline-derived CDR1 and CDR2 are MGHRA and YSYEKL. Trimming removed 0 bases at V and 9 bases at J, with 15 bases between.

This sequence joins TRBV2 and TRBJ2-7; 7 nucleotides align to TRBD1. With 11 bases clipped from V and 2 bases from J, the junction kept 12 bases outside the gene matches. The CDR3 has 14 residues. Germline-derived CDR1 and CDR2 are SNHLY and FYNNEI. The CDR3 sequence is CASRQGTAAYEQYF. CDR3 bases: TGTGCCTCCCGGCAAGGGACAGCGGCCTACGAGCAGTACTTC.

The V and J genes are TRBV4-1 and TRBJ1-1; the D is unclear. V lost 3 bases and J lost 0, with 14 bases in between. Germline values: CDR1 MGHRA, CDR2 YSYEKL. This CDR3 is built from 16 residues. The chain's CDR3 is CASSQTFGLMNTEAFF. The DNA for the CDR3 is TGCGCCAGCAGCCAGACCTTTGGACTCATGAACACTGAAGCTTTCTTT.

This clone was counted once. This chain uses TRBV2 with TRBJ1-2; TRBD1 is a possible D gene (5 bases). CDR1 and CDR2 (germline): SNHLY, FYNNEI. The CDR3 totals 16 residues. V gave up 4 bases and J gave up 0 bases, with 15 bases separating them. Written as DNA, the CDR3 is TGTGCCAGCAGTGGGAATAGGGGATGGTCTAACTATGGCTACACCTTC. Translation gives CASSGNRGWSNYGYTF.

This rearrangement joins TRBV5-5 to TRBJ2-2, with TRBD1 matching 7 bases. Germline values: CDR1 SGHKS, CDR2 YYEKEE (reference sequence). V was pared by 4 bases and J by 4 bases, with 7 bases of the junction left unmatched. The CDR3 covers 15 residues. CDR3 amino acids: CASSRSAGGTGELFF. CDR3 in DNA: TGTGCCAGCAGCCGCTCGGCAGGGGGCACCGGGGAGCTGTTTTTT.

The chain uses TRBV7-7 and TRBJ2-2; TRBD2 matches 8 bases. Germline-derived CDR1 and CDR2 are SSHAT and FNYEAQ (reference sequence). The CDR3 has 13 residues. The V gene end was trimmed by 5 bases and the J gene end by 9 bases; junction bases not matched to a gene: 5. The CDR3 loop reads CASSPGGGRELFF. CDR3 coding DNA: TGTGCCAGCAGCCCCGGCGGGGGGAGGGAGCTGTTTTTT.

This clone was observed a single time. J is TRBJ1-2 and V is TRBV30; 8 nucleotides match TRBD1. The CDR3 length is 13 residues. Germline assignment: CDR1 GTSNPN and CDR2 SVGIG (reference sequence). The junction had 5 bases not matched to a gene; V was cut back by 5 bases and J by 3 bases. CDR3 in DNA: TGTGCCTGGTTGGAGACAGGGGACTATGGCTACACCTTC. This codes for CAWLETGDYGYTF. The whole variable domain, remainder taken from reference TRBV30 and TRBJ1-2, is SQTIHQWPATLVQPVGSPLSLECTVEGTSNPNLYWYRQAAGRGLQLLFYSVGIGQISSEVPQNLSASRPQDRQFILSSKKLLLSDSGFYLCAWLETGDYGYTFGSGTRLTVV.

This chain connects TRBV3-1 (or the pseudogene TRBV3-2) to TRBJ2-1; 8 nucleotides agree with TRBD1. CDR3 length: 17 residues. V lost 0 bases to trimming and J lost 7 bases; unmatched junction nucleotides: 11. Germline V lookup: CDR1 LGHDT, CDR2 YNNKEL (reference sequence). The CDR3 is CASSQEVPGTGRNEQFF. Written as DNA, the CDR3 is TGTGCCAGCAGCCAAGAAGTTCCCGGGACAGGTCGGAATGAGCAGTTCTTC.

The chain has TRBV3-1 (or the pseudogene TRBV3-2) and TRBJ2-3, with 14 bases matching TRBD2. V was clipped by 8 bases and J by 8 bases; unmatched bases: 9. The CDR3 is 15 residues long. Germline V lookup: CDR1 LGHDT, CDR2 YNNKEL (reference sequence). CDR3 nucleotide sequence: TGTGCCAGCGGGACTAGCGGGGGCAAAGGCGGTACGCAGTATTTT. Translation: CASGTSGGKGGTQYF.